The rows below give T cell receptor beta chains drawn from one sample of a study of control samples from healthy donors and cancer patients. Assay used: immunoSEQ multiplex PCR; TCRdb lists only in-frame clones, some missing. Here the sample spans 90,000 to 100,000 clones, approximately 84% being singletons. The sequenced material came from PBMCs. These receptor sequences come from a man in his 70s with lung cancer. Each CDR3 is given with its conserved first and last residue. Each record gives: J gene, CDR3 length, D gene, clone size, V gene, CDR3 DNA, CDR3 protein. A D gene is named only where the DNA matches it firmly. Rows may omit the clone size; those that give it use once, few, many or a size class.

>TRBJ2-6|16|.|.|TRBV6-5
TGTGCCAGCAGTTACGGCAGGGGTTCCGGGGCCAACGTCCTGACTTTC
CASSYGRGSGANVLTF
>TRBJ1-2|13|.|once|TRBV5-1
TGCGCCAGCAGCCCCCCCGGGGCTGGTGGCTACACCTTC
CASSPPGAGGYTF
>TRBJ2-5|16|TRBD1|.|TRBV19
TGTGCCAGTAGTATACGGACAGGGGGCGTCCAAGAGACCCAGTACTTC
CASSIRTGGVQETQYF
>TRBJ2-7|19|TRBD2|.|TRBV6-1
TGTGCCAGCAGTGAAGACTACCCGGGACTAGCGGGGGGGAAAAACGAGCAGTACTTC
CASSEDYPGLAGGKNEQYF
>TRBJ2-7|14|.|.|TRBV6-5
TGTGCCAGCAGAGGGACTTTTAGCTCCTACGAGCAGTACTTC
CASRGTFSSYEQYF
>TRBJ1-4|14|TRBD1|.|TRBV5-1
TGCGCCAGCAGGAGGGACAGGGACAATGAAAAACTGTTTTTT
CASRRDRDNEKLFF
>TRBJ2-7|14|.|.|TRBV6-5
TGTGCCAGCAGTTACGTCAGGGAGAGCAGAGAGCAGTACTTC
CASSYVRESREQYF
>TRBJ2-3|14|.|.|TRBV5-4
TGTGCCAGCGGCCAGGCCGGGGACACAGATACGCAGTATTTT
CASGQAGDTDTQYF
>TRBJ2-7|14|TRBD2|few|TRBV7-9
TGTGCCAGCAGCCGTGGACTAGCGGTTGACGAGCAGTACTTC
CASSRGLAVDEQYF
>TRBJ1-2|14|TRBD1|few|TRBV6-6
TGTGCCAGCAGTTCCACGGGACAGGCCTATGGCTACACCTTC
CASSSTGQAYGYTF
>TRBJ2-2|16|TRBD1|.|TRBV7-3
TGTGCCAGCAGCCCCGGGACAGGGGTAAACACCGGGGAGCTGTTTTTT
CASSPGTGVNTGELFF
>TRBJ1-1|15|TRBD1|few|TRBV28
TGTGCCAGCAGTCGTCCCGGGACAGGGAACACTGAAGCTTTCTTT
CASSRPGTGNTEAFF
>TRBJ1-1|15|TRBD1|once|TRBV5-1
TGCGCCAGCAGCTTGGACAGTCCGGGACAGGGTGGCGCTTTCTTT
CASSLDSPGQGGAFF
>TRBJ2-5|14|.|.|TRBV19
TGTGCCAGTAGTATCGCTAATCGGGGAGAGACCCAGTACTTC
CASSIANRGETQYF
>TRBJ1-6|16|TRBD1|.|TRBV5-1
TGCGCCAGCAGTTCGTACAGGGGTTTCGAACGTTCACCCCTCCACTTT
CASSSYRGFERSPLHF
>TRBJ1-4|16|.|.|TRBV23-1
TGCGCCAGCAGTCTAAAGGAGACTCCAGGTAATGAAAAACTGTTTTTT
CASSLKETPGNEKLFF
>TRBJ2-7|14|.|once|TRBV5-8
TGTGCCAGCAGCTTGGGTGGCAGGGTCGGGGAGCAGTACTTC
CASSLGGRVGEQYF
>TRBJ1-1|13|.|.|TRBV18
TGTGCCAGCTCACCAGTGGGTGGCACTGAAGCTTTCTTT
CASSPVGGTEAFF
>TRBJ2-7|16|.|medium-sized|TRBV4-1
TGCGCCAGCAGCCCCGCCCTTACAGGACTATCCTACGAGCAGTACTTC
CASSPALTGLSYEQYF
>TRBJ1-2|13|TRBD1|.|TRBV2
TGTGCCAGGCGGGCAGGGGGCATCTATGGCTACACCTTC
CARRAGGIYGYTF
>TRBJ1-2|14|.|.|TRBV18
TGTGCCAGCTCACCATTGGGACAAAGGGCTGGCTACACCTTC
CASSPLGQRAGYTF
>TRBJ2-5|15|.|.|TRBV6-5
TGTGCCAGCAAAAGATCCAGGGGTTTCCAAGAGACCCAGTACTTC
CASKRSRGFQETQYF
>TRBJ2-1|15|.|.|TRBV6-2/TRBV6-3
TGTGCCAGCAGTAACACAGGGAGCTCCTACAATGAGCAGTTCTTC
CASSNTGSSYNEQFF
>TRBJ2-7|14|.|.|TRBV30
TGTGCCTGGACCAATCCGGGAAGTCACTACGAGCAGTACTTC
CAWTNPGSHYEQYF
>TRBJ1-2|13|.|.|TRBV6-5
TGTGCCAGCAGTCCCCTAGGGAATTGGGGCTACACCTTC
CASSPLGNWGYTF
>TRBJ2-7|13|.|.|TRBV7-3
TGTGCCAGCAGCGGTAGGGACGGCTACGAGCAGTACTTC
CASSGRDGYEQYF
>TRBJ2-3|15|.|.|TRBV11-2
TGTGCCAGCAGCTTATACAAGACCGAATCGGATACGCAGTATTTT
CASSLYKTESDTQYF
>TRBJ2-5|13|.|.|TRBV5-1
TGCGCCAGCACGGAGGGGGCCCAGGATACCCAGTACTTC
CASTEGAQDTQYF
>TRBJ1-1|15|.|.|TRBV5-4
TGTGCCAGCAGCGAGGGAGGGCCAGGAGGGACTGAAGCTTTCTTT
CASSEGGPGGTEAFF
>TRBJ2-3|13|.|once|TRBV10-1
TGCGCCACCAGACGGGGGCCGTCAGATACGCAGTATTTT
CATRRGPSDTQYF
>TRBJ2-2|16|TRBD1|.|TRBV9
TGTGCCAGCAGCCACGACAGGGGCGCGAACACCGGGGAGCTGTTTTTT
CASSHDRGANTGELFF
>TRBJ2-7|15|.|.|TRBV6-5
TGTGCCAGCAGTTCATTAACGGACACCATCGGGGAGCAGTACTTC
CASSSLTDTIGEQYF
>TRBJ2-5|18|TRBD2|once|TRBV4-1
TGCGCCAGCAGCCCCCCTCGGATTAGCGGGGGGGCCGGGGAGACCCAGTACTTC
CASSPPRISGGAGETQYF
>TRBJ2-5|15|TRBD2|.|TRBV6-5
TGTGCCAGCAGTCGGACTAGCGGGCACCAAGAGACCCAGTACTTC
CASSRTSGHQETQYF
>TRBJ2-5|15|.|.|TRBV24-1
TGTGCCACCAGTGACCCATCTAGACCCCAAGAGACCCAGTACTTC
CATSDPSRPQETQYF
>TRBJ2-1|19|TRBD1|.|TRBV3-1/TRBV3-2
TGTGCCAGCAGCCAAGATCATATGGGACAGGTCTCCTCCTACAATGAGCAGTTCTTC
CASSQDHMGQVSSYNEQFF
>TRBJ2-7|12|.|once|TRBV5-4
TGTGCCAGCAGCTTGGGAGGATACGAGCAGTACTTC
CASSLGGYEQYF
>TRBJ1-4|16|.|once|TRBV11-2
TGTGCCAGCAGCTTAATGGGTGCAGTGAACAATGAAAAACTGTTTTTT
CASSLMGAVNNEKLFF
>TRBJ2-2|17|TRBD2|.|TRBV3-1/TRBV3-2
TGTGCCAGCAGCCAAAGGGCGCTAGCGGGGCACACCGGGGAGCTGTTTTTT
CASSQRALAGHTGELFF
>TRBJ1-1|14|TRBD1|once|TRBV28
TGTGCCAGCAGTTCGGGACAGGGGAATACTGAAGCTTTCTTT
CASSSGQGNTEAFF
>TRBJ2-7|15|.|few|TRBV4-1
TGCGCCAGCAGCCAGAGGGACGGTACCCCCTACGAGCAGTACTTC
CASSQRDGTPYEQYF
>TRBJ1-2|16|.|.|TRBV27
TGTGCCAGCACGGGGTGCGGGGATAAGGTTAACTATGGCTACACCTTC
CASTGCGDKVNYGYTF
>TRBJ1-3|14|.|.|TRBV30
TGTGCCTGGAGTGTAGGGGTCTCTGGAAACACCATATATTTT
CAWSVGVSGNTIYF
>TRBJ1-2|13|TRBD1|.|TRBV19
TGTGCCAGTAGTTTGACAGGGAAGGGTGGCTACACCTTC
CASSLTGKGGYTF
>TRBJ2-7|13|.|.|TRBV6-5
TGTGCCAGCATAGGGGACACCTCCTACGAGCAGTACTTC
CASIGDTSYEQYF
>TRBJ2-7|13|.|.|TRBV5-5
TGTGCCAGCAGCTTGGGGTCTAGCTACGAGCAGTACTTC
CASSLGSSYEQYF
>TRBJ1-2|13|.|.|TRBV3-1/TRBV3-2
TGTGCCAGCAGCCCGGCGGTTGGGGATCGCTACACCTTC
CASSPAVGDRYTF
>TRBJ1-1|13|.|.|TRBV12-3/TRBV12-4
TGTGCCAGCAGTTTCGGGGCGGGGACTGAAGCTTTCTTT
CASSFGAGTEAFF
>TRBJ1-4|13|TRBD1|.|TRBV6-2/TRBV6-3
TGTGCCAGCAGCCAAGGACAGGGTGAAAAACTGTTTTTT
CASSQGQGEKLFF
>TRBJ2-1|13|.|.|TRBV18
TGTGCCAGCTCCCCCGGATTGAACAATGAGCAGTTCTTC
CASSPGLNNEQFF
>TRBJ2-3|15|TRBD2|.|TRBV9
TGTGCCAGCAGCGTAAGGCTAGCGGCAGCTGATACGCAGTATTTT
CASSVRLAAADTQYF
>TRBJ2-2|15|.|.|TRBV11-3
TGTGCCAGCAGCCCTGGAGAACAGAGCACCGGGGAGCTGTTTTTT
CASSPGEQSTGELFF
>TRBJ1-2|16|TRBD1|.|TRBV15
TGTGCCACCAGCAGAGCCTTCGGACAGGCGGACTATGGCTACACCTTC
CATSRAFGQADYGYTF
>TRBJ2-7|14|TRBD1|.|TRBV6-5
TGTGCCAGCAGTTACAACAGGGGGCGGTGGGAGCAGTACTTC
CASSYNRGRWEQYF